These 9 T cell receptor beta chains came from one sample sequenced in a study of T cells in Graves' hyperthyroidism and ophthalmopathy. Researchers took RNA transcripts and amplified the TCR beta CDR3 regions from them. HTBI primers were employed in a first-round RT-PCR of the TCR CDR3. In TCRdb, the multiplex PCR reads were re-called with MiXCR into one record per CDR3 protein. The sample lists 500,000 to 700,000 distinct CDR3 sequences; around 17% were seen once. Sequenced input: blood. Every receptor here comes from a woman aged 18-35 years with Graves' hyperthyroidism.

At least ten counts were recorded for this clonotype. In DNA, the CDR3 is TGTGCCACCAGTGAGGACAGCAATGAGCAGTTCTTC. Protein: CATSEDSNEQFF. The J gene is TRBJ2-1, the V gene TRBV24-1; the D gene is possibly TRBD1 (6 bases). CDR1 KGHDR and CDR2 SFDVKD come from the germline V gene. The CDR3 has 12 amino acids. Between the trimmed V and J ends, which lost 4 bases and 6 bases, there was a span of 6 bases.

The J gene is TRBJ1-1, the V gene TRBV19; TRBD1 matches 9 bases. After removal of 2 bases from V and 4 bases from J, the junction contained 5 bases not matched to a gene. CDR3 length: 15 residues. CDR1 is LNHDA, CDR2 SQIVND, per germline (reference sequence). The CDR3 nucleotides are TGTGCCAGTAGTATAACGGACAGGGGAGTCACTGAAGCTTTCTTT. Its translation is CASSITDRGVTEAFF.

The chain couples TRBV2 to TRBJ1-6, with a possible D match to TRBD1 (5 bases). Germline V gives CDR1 SNHLY, CDR2 FYNNEI. V was pared by 7 bases and J by 9 bases, with 16 bases between. This CDR3 spans 14 amino acids. The chain's CDR3 is CASKAGVSGSPLHF. For the CDR3, the DNA is TGTGCCAGCAAGGCGGGGGTTTCAGGTTCACCCCTCCACTTT.

This clonotype came up many times. The chain combines TRBV6-1 with TRBJ2-1; 9 bases line up with TRBD1. This CDR3 contains 14 residues. Germline V CDR1 and CDR2: MNHNS, SASEGT. Trimming removed 6 bases from V and 2 bases from J; junction bases left unmatched: 2. Here the CDR3 DNA reads TGTGCCAGCAGGGGGGACAGGGCCTACAATGAGCAGTTCTTC. Translated, it gives CASRGDRAYNEQFF.

This clonotype was observed many times. This sequence joins TRBV12-3 or TRBV12-4 and TRBJ2-4; 10 nucleotides line up with TRBD2. J gave up 6 bases and V 3 bases, and 8 bases lay outside the gene matches. CDR3 size: 16 residues. CDR3 sequence (DNA): TGTGCCAGCAGTTTTCCAGCGGGGGGGCCGGGAAACATTCAGTACTTC. It translates to CASSFPAGGPGNIQYF.

The table lists this clonotype with a count of one. This chain joins TRBV29-1 and TRBJ1-1; TRBD1 might be the D (6 bases). Germline assignment: CDR1 SQVTM and CDR2 ANQGSEA. This CDR3 is 11 amino acids long. V dropped 4 bases and J dropped 7 bases, with 10 bases sitting between them. This CDR3 reads CSVGGGFEAFF. In DNA form, the CDR3 reads TGCAGCGTTGGAGGGGGGTTTGAAGCTTTCTTT. Full variable domain (remainder filled in from reference TRBV29-1 and TRBJ1-1): SAVISQKPSRDICQRGTSLTIQCQVDSQVTMMFWYRQQPGQSLTLIATANQGSEATYESGFVIDKFPISRPNLTFSTLTVSNMSPEDSSIYLCSVGGGFEAFFGQGTRLTVV.

This clonotype was seen many times. The chain uses TRBV11-2 and TRBJ1-1, with D possibly TRBD1 on 5 matching bases. The CDR3 has 14 amino acids. The germline CDR1 and CDR2 sequences are SGHAT and FQNNGV. Deletions cut 4 bases from V and 0 bases from J, with 9 bases between. This chain's CDR3 is CASSYGRVNTEAFF. The CDR3 DNA reads TGTGCCAGCAGCTATGGCAGGGTGAACACTGAAGCTTTCTTT.

This clonotype was recorded at least ten times. The chain joins TRBV19 to TRBJ2-3; 10 bases line up with TRBD2. Looked up from germline, CDR1 is LNHDA and CDR2 is SQIVND (reference sequence). Trimming took 5 bases from V and 5 from J; bases not matched to a gene: 7. The CDR3 extends over 15 amino acids. CDR3 residues: CASSPLAGDVDTQYF. CDR3 nucleotides: TGTGCCAGTAGTCCGCTAGCGGGAGATGTAGATACGCAGTATTTT.

This clonotype was observed a handful of times. The chain joins TRBV6-1 to TRBJ1-3; the D is unclear. The V gene lost 6 bases and the J gene lost 0 bases, with 12 bases spanning the gap. CDR3 length equals 15 residues. CDR1 and CDR2 from the germline V gene are MNHNS and SASEGT. The CDR3 protein is CASRGERYSGNTIYF. CDR3 DNA: TGTGCCAGCAGAGGTGAACGATACTCTGGAAACACCATATATTTT.